This T cell receptor beta chain came from a study of blood T cell repertoires in COVID-19. On the study more broadly: COVID-19 samples collected from the United States, Italy and Spain covered acute and convalescent phases.

TCRdb's copy holds only in-frame clones and misses some; the assay was immunoSEQ multiplex PCR. The sample holds approximately 260,000 clones, roughly 80% seen once. V shed 5 bases, J shed 0 bases, and the junction held 5 bases outside the gene matches. The CDR3 is 16 amino acids. CDR1 is SGHTA, CDR2 FQGNSA, per germline. Sequencing input: peripheral blood. This sequence originates from a man aged 55 to 69 who had recovered from COVID-19. This chain connects TRBV7-2 to TRBJ2-3; 10 bases are shared with TRBD2. The CDR3 bases are TGTGCCAGCAGCAAACGGACTAGCGGAAGCACAGATACGCAGTATTTT. It specifies CASSKRTSGSTDTQYF.